This TCR beta chain was profiled in a study of beta chain features in type 1 diabetes. Study-level points and caveats: Type 1 diabetes patients had VDJ junctions that carried fewer insertions and more deletions. For Type 1 diabetes patients, all four CD4+ subsets carried TCRB CDR3s that were moderately but significantly shorter.

This CDR3 has 18 residues. CDR1 and CDR2 (germline): ENHRY, SYGVKD. V shed 6 bases and J shed 5 bases, with 29 bases lying between them. This clone was picked up a small number of times. The target antigen is unknown. The isolated RNA, all of it, was reverse transcribed, so expressed TCRB transcripts were what got sequenced. Method: immunoSEQ multiplex PCR; TCRdb's copy keeps in-frame clones and lacks some. Among 600,000 or so clones listed, 11% to 15% were seen once. The receptor's source is a man in his late teens or twenties with type 1 diabetes. The chain has TRBV10-3 and TRBJ2-7; no clear D gene. The sequenced material came from naive CD4+ T cells from blood. The CDR3 reads CAIRGWADQPSLLDEQYF. The CDR3 bases are TGTGCCATCAGAGGCTGGGCCGACCAACCCTCTCTCCTAGACGAGCAGTACTTC.